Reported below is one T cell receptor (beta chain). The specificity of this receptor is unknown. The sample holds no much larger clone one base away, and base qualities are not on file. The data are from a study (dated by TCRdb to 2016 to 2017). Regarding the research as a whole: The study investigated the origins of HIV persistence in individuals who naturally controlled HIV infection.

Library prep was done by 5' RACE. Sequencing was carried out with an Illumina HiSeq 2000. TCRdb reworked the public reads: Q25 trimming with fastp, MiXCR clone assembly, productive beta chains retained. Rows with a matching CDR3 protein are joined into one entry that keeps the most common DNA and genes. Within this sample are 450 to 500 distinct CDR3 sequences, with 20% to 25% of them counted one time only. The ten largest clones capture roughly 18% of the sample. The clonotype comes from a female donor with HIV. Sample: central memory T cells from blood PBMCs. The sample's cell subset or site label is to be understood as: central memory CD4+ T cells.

The bases are TGCAGTGCTAGCCCTTATACTAGCGGGGCAAGCGGGGAGCTGTTTTTT. It codes for CSASPYTSGASGELFF. The V and J genes are TRBV20-1 and TRBJ2-2; 10 nucleotides in the junction match TRBD2. The CDR3 spans 16 residues, from the cysteine through the phenylalanine. Left in the record is the CDR3 DNA by itself, 48 bases read in frame from the first base. Clipping removes 3 bases from V and 7 bases from J, with 11 as the unmatched junction base count. Per the germline V gene (reference sequence), DFQATT is the CDR1 and SNEGSKA is the CDR2.